Below, 15 T cell receptor beta chains from the same sample are listed, as sequenced in a study of blood T cell repertoires in COVID-19. Sequencing used immunoSEQ multiplex PCR; TCRdb keeps in-frame clones, though not all of them. The top ten hold 5.1% of the sample, which has around 400,000 clones, 75% to 90% seen once. Sequencing was done on a sample of PBMCs or T cells enriched from blood (not recorded which). The receptor source for this set is a woman between 50 and 59 years old who had recovered from COVID-19.

The V call is TRBV19, the J call TRBJ1-3, with 8 bases lining up with TRBD1. The CDR3 extends over 16 amino acids. CDR1 and CDR2 (germline): LNHDA, SQIVND (reference sequence). The V gene end was trimmed by 4 bases and the J gene end by 6 bases; junction bases not matched to a gene: 11. CDR3 DNA: TGTGCCAGTAGTACACAGGGGGTATTACGATCAAACACCATATATTTT. It is translated as CASSTQGVLRSNTIYF.

The chain joins TRBV4-2 to TRBJ1-2; D unclear. The CDR3 totals 12 residues. Trimming stripped 6 bases from V and 8 bases from J, with 13 bases between. The germline gives CDR1 LGHNA, CDR2 YNFKEQ. CDR3 residues: CASRPGDGGYTF. In DNA form, the CDR3 reads TGTGCCAGCAGGCCGGGAGATGGAGGCTACACCTTC.

This clone was recorded once. V is TRBV7-9 and J is TRBJ1-4; D unclear. Trimming cost V 5 bases and J 7 bases, with 17 bases left between them. This CDR3 comprises 15 residues. Germline CDR1 SEHNR, CDR2 FQNEAQ (reference sequence). The CDR3 spells CASSKLGGVGEKLFF. The CDR3 nucleotides are TGTGCCAGCAGCAAACTCGGTGGTGTCGGTGAAAAACTGTTTTTT.

This chain connects TRBV30 to TRBJ1-2, with a weak D call TRBD1 (5 bases). Germline CDR1 is GTSNPN and CDR2 is SVGIG (reference sequence). CDR3 length: 12 residues. V shed 4 bases and J shed 7 bases, with 13 bases lying between them. The DNA of the CDR3 is TGTGCCTGGACAGGGTCAGCGGGTGGCTACACCTTC. It is translated as CAWTGSAGGYTF.

The rearrangement uses TRBV27 and TRBJ2-5; TRBD2 is a possible D gene (7 bases). This CDR3 has 16 residues. V was cut by 4 bases and J by 5 bases, with 20 bases left in between. Germline loops: CDR1 MNHEY, CDR2 SMNVEV (reference sequence). The CDR3 DNA reads as TGTGCCAGCAGTTCCCATCTGGTAGGGGGGGAGGAGACCCAGTACTTC. This encodes CASSSHLVGGEETQYF.

The J gene is TRBJ1-2, the V gene TRBV9; D might be TRBD1 (6 bases). Trimming pared 0 bases from V and 2 bases from J, leaving 11 bases between. Germline V gene data show CDR1 as SGDLS and CDR2 as YYNGEE. CDR3 size: 15 residues. The CDR3 DNA reads as TGTGCCAGCAGCGTAGTTCCAGGGGCGAACTATGGCTACACCTTC. Residues: CASSVVPGANYGYTF.

This sequence joins TRBV9 and TRBJ1-2; D gene unclear. Deletions cut 4 bases from V and 4 bases from J, with 14 bases between. This CDR3 has 14 residues. Germline CDR1 and CDR2: SGDLS and YYNGEE. CDR3 loop: CASSQPGRRYGYTF. Written as DNA, the CDR3 is TGTGCCAGCAGCCAACCGGGGAGGCGCTATGGCTACACCTTC.

This clone was seen just once. V is TRBV5-5 and J is TRBJ2-1; unclear D gene. The V gene's germline CDR1 is SGHKS and CDR2 YYEKEE (reference sequence). This CDR3 region has 11 residues. V was shortened by 3 bases and J by 8 bases, with 6 bases between the two germline ends. As DNA, the CDR3 is TGTGCCAGCAGCTCACTGGATGAGCAGTTCTTC. It is translated as CASSSLDEQFF.

The rearrangement links TRBV19 to TRBJ1-6, with D possibly TRBD1 on 6 matching bases. The V gene's germline CDR1 is LNHDA and CDR2 SQIVND (reference sequence). With 6 bases removed from V and 7 bases from J, the gap between germline ends came to 16 bases. The CDR3 has 15 residues. CDR3 region: CASSPPGTRNSPLHF. The CDR3 coding sequence is TGTGCCAGTAGCCCGCCGGGGACAAGGAATTCACCCCTCCACTTT.

Turning to this clone: An end of the junction does not agree with germline; a read error may underlie this. The J gene is TRBJ1-1, the V gene TRBV18, with D possibly being TRBD1 (5 bases). The CDR3 runs 14 residues. Germline loops: CDR1 KGHSH, CDR2 LQKENI. The CDR3 protein is CASSPGGTNAEAFF. DNA for the CDR3: TGTGCCAGCTCACCAGGGGGGACGAACGCTGAAGCTTTCTTT.

V usage is TRBV27 and J usage is TRBJ1-4, with 8 bases lining up with TRBD1. CDR1 and CDR2 from the germline V gene are MNHEY and SMNVEV (reference sequence). The CDR3 runs to 15 residues. J gave up 4 bases and V 4 bases, and 5 bases lay outside the gene matches. The chain's CDR3 is CASSSDRENNEKLFF. In nucleotides, the CDR3 is TGTGCCAGCAGTTCGGACAGGGAGAATAATGAAAAACTGTTTTTT.

This clone came up a few times. The V gene is TRBV4-3, the J gene TRBJ2-4; no clear D gene. The germline CDR1 and CDR2 sequences are LGHNA and YSLEER. V was cut by 4 bases and J by 0 bases, with 16 bases left in between. The CDR3 consists of 17 residues. The chain's CDR3 is CASSPDPGPLAKNIQYF. CDR3 DNA: TGCGCCAGCAGCCCTGACCCAGGCCCGCTAGCCAAAAACATTCAGTACTTC.

V and J are TRBV18 and TRBJ2-1; TRBD2 agrees at 13 bases. This CDR3 is 19 amino acids long. The V gene's germline CDR1 is KGHSH and CDR2 LQKENI. V was pared by 5 bases and J by 3 bases, with 13 bases of the junction left unmatched. CDR3: CASSEIPGLAGSNYNEQFF. CDR3 coding DNA: TGTGCCAGCTCAGAAATACCGGGACTAGCGGGATCCAACTACAATGAGCAGTTCTTC. Supplemented by reference TRBV18 and TRBJ2-1, the full variable domain reads NAGVMQNPRHLVRRRGQEARLRCSPMKGHSHVYWYRQLPEEGLKFMVYLQKENIIDESGMPKERFSAEFPKEGPSILRIQQVVRGDSAAYFCASSEIPGLAGSNYNEQFFGPGTRLTVL.

The chain carries TRBV25-1 and TRBJ1-2; 7 nucleotides align to TRBD1. The V and J ends lost 10 bases and 4 bases, in that order; junction bases with no gene match: 12. The germline V gene encodes CDR1 MGHDK and CDR2 SYGVNS. The CDR3 runs 14 residues. CDR3 nucleotides: TGTGCCACCCAGGGGTTGACAGGGCTCTATGGCTACACCTTC. Residues: CATQGLTGLYGYTF.

CDR3 bases: TGTGCCAGCAGTTTACGACCTCTAGCGGGGGGGCATAGCACCTACAATGAGCAGTTCTTC. Amino acid sequence: CASSLRPLAGGHSTYNEQFF. This chain joins TRBV27 and TRBJ2-1; 12 bases map to TRBD2. After removal of 2 bases from V and 2 bases from J, the junction contained 13 bases not matched to a gene. This CDR3 region has 20 residues. Germline CDR1 and CDR2: MNHEY and SMNVEV (reference sequence).